The rows below give T cell receptor beta chains drawn from one sample of a study of shared clonotypes between healthy human individuals. Here immunoSEQ multiplex PCR was the method, and the copy in TCRdb shows in-frame clones only, minus some. The sample contains about 1.5 million clones, 95% to 99% of which appear only once. The sequenced material came from naive CD4+ T cells sorted from blood. Source of these receptors: a man aged 25-45 years in good health. Each CDR3 is given without its conserved first and last residue. Clone size appears in some rows only: once, few, many, or a class for an expanded clone.

>TRBV5-5|-|TRBJ2-3
ASSSPTGGTDTQY
>TRBV7-2|-|TRBJ2-7
ASTPDRVLDEQY
>TRBV27|once|TRBJ2-7
ASGLAPSYEQY
>TRBV7-6|-|TRBJ2-7
ASSSRSSGIHEQY
>TRBV5-1|-|TRBJ2-1
ASSLQGNHEQF
>TRBV4-1|-|TRBJ1-2
ASSQERVAGQGDGYT
>TRBV20-1|once|TRBJ2-7
SASPGDEQY
>TRBV29-1|-|TRBJ1-2
SVTAGFDGYT
>TRBV27|-|TRBJ2-1
ASSLLGLGSFNEQF
>TRBV29-1|-|TRBJ1-1
SVEEDKNTEAF
>TRBV29-1|-|TRBJ1-2
SVGAVT
>TRBV27|-|TRBJ1-5
ASRRFGRNQPQH
>TRBV4-1|once|TRBJ1-2
ASSQDLTGTGVNYGYT
>TRBV21-1|-|TRBJ2-7
ASKKGRDRGRRYEQY